This entry is about one T cell receptor beta chain. The antigen is undetermined. CDR3 length equals 13 residues. CDR1 is SGHNT and CDR2 is YYREEE in the germline V gene (reference sequence). V shed 1 base and J shed 4 bases, with 8 bases lying between them. This specimen comes from a study of cytomegalovirus exposure and HLA in healthy donors. Primers: 60 Vbeta forward and 13 Jbeta reverse. The repertoire was sequenced with immunoSEQ multiplex PCR; TCRdb's copy has only in-frame clones and lacks some. Among about 110,000 clones listed, approximately 84% were seen once. Study observations and caveats: Several V segments, TRBV6-2 and TRBV6-3 among them, could not be told apart and were dropped. Later analysis reportedly placed an Asian-associated ancestry cluster below the approximately 680-donor mean in N-insertions. As confirmed in vitro, a few CMV-associated chains were specific for CMV antigens. TCR beta V segments were, for the most part, productive about 87% or about 30% of the time in an earlier analysis.

This TCR was recovered from a middle-aged man in good health and CMV-seronegative. Sequencing used PBMCs. The chain is built from TRBV5-4 and TRBJ1-1; D unclear. The CDR3 DNA is TGTGCCAGCAGCTTGACAGTGGCCACTGAAGCTTTCTTT. Its translation is CASSLTVATEAFF.